This record looks at one T cell receptor (beta chain) sequence and its context. The CDR3 loop spans 15 amino acids. The germline V gene has CDR1 MNHEY and CDR2 SMNVEV (reference sequence). With 1 base clipped from V and 2 bases from J, the junction kept 3 bases outside the gene matches. CD3+CD4+ and CD3+CD8+ cells were FACS-sorted from thawed unstimulated PBMCs. This entry comes from a study of T cell clones after liver transplantation. In the study overall: Graft-donor-reactive sequences were compared with third-party-reactive TCRbeta sequences from pre-transplant mixed lymphocyte reactions.

Sequencing was performed with immunoSEQ multiplex PCR; in TCRdb, only in-frame clones are kept and a portion is missing. The table shows approximately 22,000 clones, with approximately 93% occurring only once. This TCR came from a human patient who received a liver transplant. Some of the T cells might come from the graft donor. The chain couples TRBV27 to TRBJ2-7; 9 bases fit TRBD2. The sequencing used CD8+ T cells from blood, collected less than 26 months after liver transplant. The CDR3 here is CASSLWASGTYEQYF. In DNA, the CDR3 is TGTGCCAGCAGTTTATGGGCTAGCGGGACCTACGAGCAGTACTTC.